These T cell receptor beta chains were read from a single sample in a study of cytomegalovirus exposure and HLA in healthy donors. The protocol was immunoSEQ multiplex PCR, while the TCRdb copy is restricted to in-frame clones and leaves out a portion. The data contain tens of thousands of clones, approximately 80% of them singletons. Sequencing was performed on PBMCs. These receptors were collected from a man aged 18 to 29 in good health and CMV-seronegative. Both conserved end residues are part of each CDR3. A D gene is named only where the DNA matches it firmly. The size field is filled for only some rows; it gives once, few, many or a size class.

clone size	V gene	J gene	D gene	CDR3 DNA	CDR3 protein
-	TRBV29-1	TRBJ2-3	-	TGCAGCGGCGTGGTGTCGGGGACTTTCACAGATACGCAGTATTTT	CSGVVSGTFTDTQYF
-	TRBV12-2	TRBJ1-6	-	TGTGCAAGTCGCTTAGTCAGGGGAGTAGCTTCACCCCTCCACTTT	CASRLVRGVASPLHF
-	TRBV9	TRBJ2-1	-	TGTGCCAGCAGCGTAGCTCTCAGTTACAATGAGCAGTTCTTC	CASSVALSYNEQFF
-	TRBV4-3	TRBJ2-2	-	TGCGCCAGCAGTTCATTTACCGGGGAGCTGTTTTTT	CASSSFTGELFF
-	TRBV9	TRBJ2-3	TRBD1	TGTGCCAGCAGCGTAGTAGGGGGCCGGGGTACGCAGTATTTT	CASSVVGGRGTQYF
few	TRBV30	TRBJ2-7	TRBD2	TGTGCCTGGAGTGACCACCCTAGCGGGGGGGCCGGCGAGCAGTACTTC	CAWSDHPSGGAGEQYF
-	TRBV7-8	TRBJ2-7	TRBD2	TGTGCCAGCAGCTTCTCTAGCGGGGGGGCTAAGGCCTACGAGCAGTACTTC	CASSFSSGGAKAYEQYF
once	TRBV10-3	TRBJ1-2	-	TGTGCCATCACTCCGGAAGGCGACTCCTATGGCTACACCTTC	CAITPEGDSYGYTF
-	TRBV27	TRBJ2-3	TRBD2	TGTGCCAGCAGCAACTACTTAGCGGGGGGAGCAGATACGCAGTATTTT	CASSNYLAGGADTQYF
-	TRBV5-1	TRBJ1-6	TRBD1	TGCGCCAGCAGCCCAGGGGGGAATTACTCACCCCTCCACTTT	CASSPGGNYSPLHF
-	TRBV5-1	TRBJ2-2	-	TGCGCCAGCAGCTTGCTTCAGGACACCGGGGAGCTGTTTTTT	CASSLLQDTGELFF
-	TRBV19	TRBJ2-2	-	TGTGCCAGTAGTATATTTGGGGGCGCGGGCACCGGGGAGCTGTTTTTT	CASSIFGGAGTGELFF
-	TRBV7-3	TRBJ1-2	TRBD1	TGTGCCAGCAGCTTAGGCGGGACAGGGCTCGATGGCTACACCTTC	CASSLGGTGLDGYTF
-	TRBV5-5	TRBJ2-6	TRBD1	TGTGCCAGCAGCATCGACAGGGCCGGTGGGGCCAACGTCCTGACTTTC	CASSIDRAGGANVLTF
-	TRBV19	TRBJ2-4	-	TGTGCCAGTAGTATGGCAGGGGGGAGTCCCCAATTTCTAGCCAAAAACATTCAGTACTTC	CASSMAGGSPQFLAKNIQYF
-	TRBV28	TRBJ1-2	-	TGTGACAGCAGGGTGACATCGGGCTACACCTTC	CDSRVTSGYTF
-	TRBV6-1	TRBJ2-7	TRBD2	TGTGCCAGCAGTGGAACTAGCGGGGCCTACGAGCAGTACTTC	CASSGTSGAYEQYF
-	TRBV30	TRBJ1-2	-	TGTGCCTGGAGTGCGCGGGATGGCTACACCTTC	CAWSARDGYTF
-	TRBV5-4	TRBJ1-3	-	TGTGCCAGCAGCTTGGACAGGGTTGGAAACACCATATATTTT	CASSLDRVGNTIYF
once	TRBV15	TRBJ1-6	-	TGTGCCACCAGCGGGGGGACCGTTAATTCACCCCTCCACTTT	CATSGGTVNSPLHF
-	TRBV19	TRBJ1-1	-	TGTGCCAGTAGTATATGGGGGGACACTGAAGCTTTCTTT	CASSIWGDTEAFF
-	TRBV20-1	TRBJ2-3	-	TGCAGTGCTAGAGTCATAGATACGCAGTATTTT	CSARVIDTQYF
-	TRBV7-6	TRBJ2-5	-	TGTGCCAGCAGCTCGGTCTTGGCGGGGTCAGATGGGGGAGAGACCCAGTACTTC	CASSSVLAGSDGGETQYF
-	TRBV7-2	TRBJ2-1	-	TGTGCCAGCAGTTCCGGGACAACCAATGAGCAGTTCTTC	CASSSGTTNEQFF
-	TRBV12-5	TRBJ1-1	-	TGTGCCTCACAGCCCGGGCAGGGGAACACTGAAGCTTTCTTT	CASQPGQGNTEAFF
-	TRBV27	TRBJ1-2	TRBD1	TGTGCCAGCAGTTTTACCACAGGGGAGACTTATGGCTACACCTTC	CASSFTTGETYGYTF
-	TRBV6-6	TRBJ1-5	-	TGTGCCAGCAATGGACAGTCCAATCAGCCCCAGCATTTT	CASNGQSNQPQHF
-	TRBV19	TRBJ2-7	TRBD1	TGTGCCAGTAGGTTAGGAGGACAGGGGCCCTACGAGCAGTACTTC	CASRLGGQGPYEQYF
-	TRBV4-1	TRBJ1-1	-	TGCGCCAGCAGCCAGAGCGGACAGTCGGGCACTGAAGCTTTCTTT	CASSQSGQSGTEAFF
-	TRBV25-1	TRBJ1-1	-	TGTGCCAGCAGTGTCATGCGGGACTTAAAAAGGGGCACTGAAGCTTTCTTT	CASSVMRDLKRGTEAFF
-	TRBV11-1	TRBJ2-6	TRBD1	TGTGCCAGCAGCTTTACAGGGGAAGGGGCCAACGTCCTGACTTTC	CASSFTGEGANVLTF
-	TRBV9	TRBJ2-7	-	TGTGCCAGCAGCGTAGCCACTAGCTTCTACGAGCAGTACTTC	CASSVATSFYEQYF
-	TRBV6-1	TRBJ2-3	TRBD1	TGTGCCAGCCGGGACAGGGGAATAGATACGCAGTATTTT	CASRDRGIDTQYF
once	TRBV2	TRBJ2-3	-	TGTGCCAGCAGCTTCAGGGAGGCTAGCACAGATACGCAGTATTTT	CASSFREASTDTQYF
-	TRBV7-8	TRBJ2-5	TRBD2	TGTGCCAGCAGCTTAGTGACTAGCGGGGGCGGGGAGACCCAGTACTTC	CASSLVTSGGGETQYF
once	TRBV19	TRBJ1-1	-	TGTGCCAGTAGCCCGGGGGGGGTTACGAGCACTGAAGCTTTCTTT	CASSPGGVTSTEAFF
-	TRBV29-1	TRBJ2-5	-	TGCAGCGTTGCCAGGGAAGAGACCCAGTACTTC	CSVAREETQYF
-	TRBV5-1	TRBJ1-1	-	TGCGCCAGCAGCTTGCACAGTTCTAAGGACACTGAAGCTTTCTTT	CASSLHSSKDTEAFF
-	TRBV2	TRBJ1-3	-	TGTGCCAGCATCTATGGAAACACCATATATTTT	CASIYGNTIYF
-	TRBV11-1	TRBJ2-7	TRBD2	TGTGCCAGCAGCTCTCAAGCGGGGGGACCCTACGAGCAGTACTTC	CASSSQAGGPYEQYF
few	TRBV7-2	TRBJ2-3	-	TGTGCCAGCAGCTTAATGGGTGGGGGCCGCGCAGATACGCAGTATTTT	CASSLMGGGRADTQYF
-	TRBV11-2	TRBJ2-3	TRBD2	TGTGCCAGCAGCTTAGCGCTAGCGGGGGGGTTAGATACGCAGTATTTT	CASSLALAGGLDTQYF
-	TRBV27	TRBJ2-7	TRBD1	TGTGCCAGCAGCACCGACAGGGGTTCCTACGAGCAGTACTTC	CASSTDRGSYEQYF
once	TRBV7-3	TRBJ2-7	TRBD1	TGTGCCAGCAGCCCAGGGGGACACTACGAGCAGTACTTC	CASSPGGHYEQYF
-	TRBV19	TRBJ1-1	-	TGTGCCAGCTCAGACAGCCGGGACACTGAAGCTTTCTTT	CASSDSRDTEAFF
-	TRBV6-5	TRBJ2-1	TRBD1	TGTGCCAGCAGCACGGGACAGAGCTCCTACAATGAGCAGTTCTTC	CASSTGQSSYNEQFF
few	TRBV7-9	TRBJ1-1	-	TGTGCCAGCAGCTTAGACAGTATTGAAGCTTTCTTT	CASSLDSIEAFF
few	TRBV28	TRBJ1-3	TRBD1	TGTGCCAGCAGTTCCGTGGGACAGGGGGCTGGAAACACCATATATTTT	CASSSVGQGAGNTIYF
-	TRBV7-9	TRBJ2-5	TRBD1	TGTTCCAGCAGCACAGGGGGGGAGACCCAGTACTTC	CSSSTGGETQYF
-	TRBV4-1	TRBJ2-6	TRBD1	TGCGCCAGCAGCCGAGAACCCCGGGACAGGGAGCGAAGGGCCAACGTCCTGACTTTC	CASSREPRDRERRANVLTF
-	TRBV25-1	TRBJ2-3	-	TGTGCCAGCAGTGCTGAGGGAAGCACAGATACGCAGTATTTT	CASSAEGSTDTQYF
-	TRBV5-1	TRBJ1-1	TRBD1	TGCGCCAGCAGCTGGACAGGGGGGATGAACACTGAAGCTTTCTTT	CASSWTGGMNTEAFF
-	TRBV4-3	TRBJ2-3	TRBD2	TGCGCCAGCAGCCAAGAGGCGCGGGGGGGCTTGGATACGCAGTATTTT	CASSQEARGGLDTQYF
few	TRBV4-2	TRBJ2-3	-	TGTGCCAGCAGCCAGGAGGTCAATAGAAGGGATACGCAGTATTTT	CASSQEVNRRDTQYF